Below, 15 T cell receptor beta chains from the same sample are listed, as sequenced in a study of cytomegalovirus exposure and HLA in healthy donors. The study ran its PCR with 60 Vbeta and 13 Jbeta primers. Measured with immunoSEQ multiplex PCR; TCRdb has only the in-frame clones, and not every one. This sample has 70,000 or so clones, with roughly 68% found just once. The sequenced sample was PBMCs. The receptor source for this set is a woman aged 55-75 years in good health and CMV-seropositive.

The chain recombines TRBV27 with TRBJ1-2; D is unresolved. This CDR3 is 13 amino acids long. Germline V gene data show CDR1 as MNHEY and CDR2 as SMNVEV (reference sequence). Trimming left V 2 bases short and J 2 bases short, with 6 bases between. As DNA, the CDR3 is TGTGCCAGCAGTTTAGGCACGAACTATGGCTACACCTTC. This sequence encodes CASSLGTNYGYTF.

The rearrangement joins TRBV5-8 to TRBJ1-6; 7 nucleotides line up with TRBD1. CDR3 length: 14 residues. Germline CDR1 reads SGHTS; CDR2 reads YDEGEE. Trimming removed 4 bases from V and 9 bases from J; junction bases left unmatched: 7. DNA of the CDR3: TGTGCCAGCAGCACCGGCCAGGGGGGTTCACCCCTCCACTTT. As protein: CASSTGQGGSPLHF.

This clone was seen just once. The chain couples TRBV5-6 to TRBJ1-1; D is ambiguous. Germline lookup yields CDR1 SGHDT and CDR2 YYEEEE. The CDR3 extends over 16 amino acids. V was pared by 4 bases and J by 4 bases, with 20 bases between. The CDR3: CASSLPGPVVGTEAFF. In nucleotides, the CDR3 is TGTGCCAGCAGCCTACCAGGCCCCGTAGTAGGCACTGAAGCTTTCTTT.

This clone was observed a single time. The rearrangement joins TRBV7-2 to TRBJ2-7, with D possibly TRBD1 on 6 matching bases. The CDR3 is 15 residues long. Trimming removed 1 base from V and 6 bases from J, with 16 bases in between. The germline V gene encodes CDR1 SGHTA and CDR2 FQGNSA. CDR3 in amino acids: CASSLGGPNPLEQYF. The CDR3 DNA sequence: TGTGCCAGCAGCTTAGGGGGGCCCAATCCCCTCGAGCAGTACTTC. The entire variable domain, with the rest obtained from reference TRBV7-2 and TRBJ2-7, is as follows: GAGVSQSPSNKVTEKGKDVELRCDPISGHTALYWYRQSLGQGLEFLIYFQGNSAPDKSGLPSDRFSAERTGGSVSTLTIQRTQQEDSAVYLCASSLGGPNPLEQYFGPGTRLTVT.

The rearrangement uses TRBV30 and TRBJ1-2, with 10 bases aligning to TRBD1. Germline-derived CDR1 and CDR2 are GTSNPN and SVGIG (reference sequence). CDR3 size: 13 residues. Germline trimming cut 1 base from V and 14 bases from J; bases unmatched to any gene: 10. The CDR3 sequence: CAWSAGTGDAPTF. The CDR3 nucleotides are TGTGCCTGGAGTGCCGGGACAGGGGATGCCCCTACCTTC.

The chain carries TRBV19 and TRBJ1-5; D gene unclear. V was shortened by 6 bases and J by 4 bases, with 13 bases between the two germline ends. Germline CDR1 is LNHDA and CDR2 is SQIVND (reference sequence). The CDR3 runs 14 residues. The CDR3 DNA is TGTGCCAGTAGACCCGGCGGAGGAAATCAGCCCCAGCATTTT. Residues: CASRPGGGNQPQHF.

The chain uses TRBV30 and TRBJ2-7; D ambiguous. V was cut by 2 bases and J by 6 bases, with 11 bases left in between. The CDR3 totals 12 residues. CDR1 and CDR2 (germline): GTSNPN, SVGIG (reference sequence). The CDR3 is CAWSHAIGEQYF. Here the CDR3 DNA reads TGTGCCTGGAGTCACGCGATTGGCGAGCAGTACTTC.

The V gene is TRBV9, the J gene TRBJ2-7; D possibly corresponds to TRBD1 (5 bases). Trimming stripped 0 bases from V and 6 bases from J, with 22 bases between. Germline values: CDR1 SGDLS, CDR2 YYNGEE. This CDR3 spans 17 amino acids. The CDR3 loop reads CASSVDPLGPDPAEQYF. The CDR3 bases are TGTGCCAGCAGCGTAGACCCCTTGGGGCCCGACCCGGCCGAGCAGTACTTC. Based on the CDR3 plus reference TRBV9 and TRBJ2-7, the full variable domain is DSGVTQTPKHLITATGQRVTLRCSPRSGDLSVYWYQQSLDQGLQFLIQYYNGEERAKGNILERFSAQQFPDLHSELNLSSLELGDSALYFCASSVDPLGPDPAEQYFGPGTRLTVT.

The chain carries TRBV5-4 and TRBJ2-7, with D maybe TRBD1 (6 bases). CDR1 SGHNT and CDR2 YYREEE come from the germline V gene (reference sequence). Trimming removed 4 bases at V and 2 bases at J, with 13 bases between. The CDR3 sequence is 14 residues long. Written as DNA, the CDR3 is TGTGCCAGCAGCGCGGACAGCTCGACCTACGAGCAGTACTTC. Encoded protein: CASSADSSTYEQYF.

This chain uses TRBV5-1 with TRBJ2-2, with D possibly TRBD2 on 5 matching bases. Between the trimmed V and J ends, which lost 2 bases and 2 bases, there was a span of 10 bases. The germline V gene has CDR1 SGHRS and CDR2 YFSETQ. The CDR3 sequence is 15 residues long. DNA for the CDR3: TGCGCCAGCAGCTTCCGGACTTTTAACACCGGGGAGCTGTTTTTT. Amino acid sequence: CASSFRTFNTGELFF.

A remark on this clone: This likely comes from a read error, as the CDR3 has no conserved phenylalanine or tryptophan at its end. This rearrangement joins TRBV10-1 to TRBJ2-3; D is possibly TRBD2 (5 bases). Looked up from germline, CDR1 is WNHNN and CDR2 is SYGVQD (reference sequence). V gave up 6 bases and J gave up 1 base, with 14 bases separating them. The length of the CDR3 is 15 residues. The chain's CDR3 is CASSDSWGGTDTQYV. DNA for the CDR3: TGCGCCAGCAGCGACTCCTGGGGAGGCACAGATACGCAGTATGTT.

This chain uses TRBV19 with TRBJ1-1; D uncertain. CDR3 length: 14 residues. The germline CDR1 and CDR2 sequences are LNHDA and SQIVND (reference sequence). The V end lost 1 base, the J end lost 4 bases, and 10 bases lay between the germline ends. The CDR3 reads CASSIVGRTTEAFF. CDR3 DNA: TGTGCCAGTAGTATAGTGGGGAGGACCACTGAAGCTTTCTTT.

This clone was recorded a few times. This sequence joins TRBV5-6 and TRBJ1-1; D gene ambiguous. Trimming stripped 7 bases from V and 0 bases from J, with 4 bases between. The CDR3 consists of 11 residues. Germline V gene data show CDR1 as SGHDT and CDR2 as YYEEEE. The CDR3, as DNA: TGTGCCAGCCAGATGAACACTGAAGCTTTCTTT. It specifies CASQMNTEAFF.

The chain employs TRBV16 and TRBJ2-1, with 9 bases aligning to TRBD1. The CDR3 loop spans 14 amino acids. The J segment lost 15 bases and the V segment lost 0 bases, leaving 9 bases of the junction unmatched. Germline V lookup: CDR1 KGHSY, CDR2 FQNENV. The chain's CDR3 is CASSQSADRGVSFF. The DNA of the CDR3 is TGTGCCAGCAGCCAATCTGCGGACAGGGGTGTCTCGTTCTTC.

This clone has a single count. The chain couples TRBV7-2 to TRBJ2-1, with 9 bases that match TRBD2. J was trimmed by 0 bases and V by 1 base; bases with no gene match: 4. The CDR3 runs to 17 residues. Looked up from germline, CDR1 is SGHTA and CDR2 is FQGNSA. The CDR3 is CASSLVASGDSYNEQFF. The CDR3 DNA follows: TGTGCCAGCAGCTTAGTGGCTAGCGGGGACTCCTACAATGAGCAGTTCTTC.